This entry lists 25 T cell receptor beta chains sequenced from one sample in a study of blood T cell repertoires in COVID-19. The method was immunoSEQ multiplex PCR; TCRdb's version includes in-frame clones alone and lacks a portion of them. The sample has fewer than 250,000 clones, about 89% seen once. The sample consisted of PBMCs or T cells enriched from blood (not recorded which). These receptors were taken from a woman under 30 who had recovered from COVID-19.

The CDR3 spells CASSWWGPGYNSPLHF. The CDR3 bases are TGCGCCAGCAGCTGGTGGGGGCCCGGCTATAATTCACCCCTCCACTTT. V is TRBV5-1 and J is TRBJ1-6, with D possibly TRBD1 on 6 matching bases. V lost 3 bases, J lost 3 bases, and 13 bases lay in between. The germline gives CDR1 SGHRS, CDR2 YFSETQ. CDR3 length equals 16 residues.

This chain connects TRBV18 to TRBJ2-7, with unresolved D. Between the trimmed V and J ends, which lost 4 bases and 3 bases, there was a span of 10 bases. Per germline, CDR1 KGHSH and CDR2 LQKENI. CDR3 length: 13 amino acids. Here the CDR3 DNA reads TGTGCCAGCTCACAACTAACGAACTACGAGCAGTACTTC. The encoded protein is CASSQLTNYEQYF.

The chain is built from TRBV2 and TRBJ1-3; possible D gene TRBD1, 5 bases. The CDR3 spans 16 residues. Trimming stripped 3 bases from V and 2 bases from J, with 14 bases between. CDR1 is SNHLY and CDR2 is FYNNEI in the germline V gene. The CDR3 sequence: CASSDYRTTTGNTIYF. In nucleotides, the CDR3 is TGTGCCAGCAGTGATTACCGGACAACGACTGGAAACACCATATATTTT.

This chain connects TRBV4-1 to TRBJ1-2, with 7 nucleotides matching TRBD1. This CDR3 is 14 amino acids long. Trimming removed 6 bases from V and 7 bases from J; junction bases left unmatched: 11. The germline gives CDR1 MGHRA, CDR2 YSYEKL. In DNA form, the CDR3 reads TGCGCCAGCAGAAGTCCGGGACAGAAACTTGGCTACACCTTC. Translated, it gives CASRSPGQKLGYTF.

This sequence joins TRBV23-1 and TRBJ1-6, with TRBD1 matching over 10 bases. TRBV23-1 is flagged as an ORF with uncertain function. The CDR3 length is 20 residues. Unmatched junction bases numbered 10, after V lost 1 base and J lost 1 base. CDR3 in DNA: TGCGCCAGCAGTCAATTAGGGGACAGGGGAAGGATGTCCTATAATTCACCCCTCCACTTT. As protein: CASSQLGDRGRMSYNSPLHF.

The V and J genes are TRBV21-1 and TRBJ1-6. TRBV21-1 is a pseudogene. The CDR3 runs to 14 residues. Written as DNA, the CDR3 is TGTGCCAGCAGCAAAGTCCCCAGAGGGTCACCCCTCCACTTT. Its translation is CASSKVPRGSPLHF.

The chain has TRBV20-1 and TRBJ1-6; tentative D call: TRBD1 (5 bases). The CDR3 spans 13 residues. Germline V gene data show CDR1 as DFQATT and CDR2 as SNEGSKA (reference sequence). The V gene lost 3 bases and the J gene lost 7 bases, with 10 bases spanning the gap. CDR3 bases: TGCAGTGCTAGTATCTCAGGGAATTCACCCCTCCACTTT. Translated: CSASISGNSPLHF.

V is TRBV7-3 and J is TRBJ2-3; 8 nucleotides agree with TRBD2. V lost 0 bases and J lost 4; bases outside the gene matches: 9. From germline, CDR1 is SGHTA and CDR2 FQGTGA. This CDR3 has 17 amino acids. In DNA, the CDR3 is TGTGCCAGCAGCTTAACGGCGGGACTAGTTCCCCCAGATACGCAGTATTTT. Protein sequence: CASSLTAGLVPPDTQYF.

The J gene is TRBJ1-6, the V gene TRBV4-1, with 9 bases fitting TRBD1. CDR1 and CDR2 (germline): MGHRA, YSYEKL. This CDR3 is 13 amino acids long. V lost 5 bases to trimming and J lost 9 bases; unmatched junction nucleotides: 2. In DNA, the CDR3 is TGCGCCAGCAGCGGGGACAGGGCTTCACCCCTCCACTTT. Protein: CASSGDRASPLHF.

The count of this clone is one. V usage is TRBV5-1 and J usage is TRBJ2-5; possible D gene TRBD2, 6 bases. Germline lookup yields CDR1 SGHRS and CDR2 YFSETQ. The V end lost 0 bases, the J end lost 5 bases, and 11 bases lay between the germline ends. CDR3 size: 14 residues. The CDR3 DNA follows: TGCGCCAGCAGCTTGGAGGCTAGCGTGGAGACCCAGTACTTC. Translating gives CASSLEASVETQYF.

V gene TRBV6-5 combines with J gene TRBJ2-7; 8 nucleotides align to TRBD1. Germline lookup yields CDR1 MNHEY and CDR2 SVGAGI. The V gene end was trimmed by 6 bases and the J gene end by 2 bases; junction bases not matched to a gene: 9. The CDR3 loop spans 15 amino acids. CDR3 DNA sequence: TGTGCCAGCAGCGAGAGCCGGACAGGGACCTACGAGCAGTACTTC. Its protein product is CASSESRTGTYEQYF.

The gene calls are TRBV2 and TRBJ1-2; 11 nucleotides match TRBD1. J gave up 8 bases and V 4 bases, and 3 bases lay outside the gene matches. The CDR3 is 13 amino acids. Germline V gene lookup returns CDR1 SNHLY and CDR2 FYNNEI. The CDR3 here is CASSGGTGGGYTF. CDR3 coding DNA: TGTGCCAGCAGTGGTGGGACAGGGGGAGGCTACACCTTC.

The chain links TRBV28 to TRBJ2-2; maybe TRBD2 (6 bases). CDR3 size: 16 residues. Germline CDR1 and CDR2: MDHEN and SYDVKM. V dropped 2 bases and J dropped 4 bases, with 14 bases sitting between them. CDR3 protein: CASSLAGPGGTGELFF. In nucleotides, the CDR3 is TGTGCCAGCAGTTTAGCGGGGCCCGGTGGCACCGGGGAGCTGTTTTTT.

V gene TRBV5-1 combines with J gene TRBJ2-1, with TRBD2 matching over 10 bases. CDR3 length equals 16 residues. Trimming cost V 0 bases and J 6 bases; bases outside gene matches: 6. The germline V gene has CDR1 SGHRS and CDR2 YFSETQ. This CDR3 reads CASSLGSSGGANEQFF. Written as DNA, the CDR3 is TGCGCCAGCAGCTTGGGGTCCAGCGGGGGGGCCAATGAGCAGTTCTTC.

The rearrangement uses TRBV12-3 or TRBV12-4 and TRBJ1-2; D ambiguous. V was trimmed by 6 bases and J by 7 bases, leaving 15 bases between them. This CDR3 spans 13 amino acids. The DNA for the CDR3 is TGTGCCAGCAGCCCACGGGAAGGTCGTGGCTACACCTTC. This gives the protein CASSPREGRGYTF.

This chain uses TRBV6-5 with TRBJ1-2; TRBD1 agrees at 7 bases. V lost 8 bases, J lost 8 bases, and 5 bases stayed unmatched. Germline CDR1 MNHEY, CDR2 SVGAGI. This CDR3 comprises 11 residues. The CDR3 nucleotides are TGTGCCAGCTTAACAGGGGACGGCTACACCTTC. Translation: CASLTGDGYTF.

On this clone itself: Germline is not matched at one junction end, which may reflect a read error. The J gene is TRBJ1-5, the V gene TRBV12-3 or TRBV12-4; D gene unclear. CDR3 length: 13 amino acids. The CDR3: CASSLGSRDRSDF. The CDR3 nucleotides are TGTGCCAGCAGTTTAGGTTCGCGGGATCGGTCCGATTTT.

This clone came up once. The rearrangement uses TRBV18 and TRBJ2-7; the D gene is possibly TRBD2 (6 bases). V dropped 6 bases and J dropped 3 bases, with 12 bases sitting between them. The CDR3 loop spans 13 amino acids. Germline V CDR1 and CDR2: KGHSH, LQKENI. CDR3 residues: CASSPGTLYEQYF. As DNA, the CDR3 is TGTGCCAGCTCCCCCGGGACTCTCTACGAGCAGTACTTC.

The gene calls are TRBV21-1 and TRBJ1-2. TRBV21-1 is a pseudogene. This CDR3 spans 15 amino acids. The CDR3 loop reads CASSKGPRSHRGYTF. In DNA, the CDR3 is TGTGCCAGCAGCAAAGGGCCACGGAGCCACCGGGGCTACACCTTC.

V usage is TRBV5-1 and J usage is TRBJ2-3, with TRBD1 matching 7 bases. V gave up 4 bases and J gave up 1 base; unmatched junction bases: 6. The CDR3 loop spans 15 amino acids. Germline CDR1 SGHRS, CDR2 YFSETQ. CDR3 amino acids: CASSEGAFGTDTQYF. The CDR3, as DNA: TGCGCCAGCAGCGAGGGGGCTTTTGGCACAGATACGCAGTATTTT.

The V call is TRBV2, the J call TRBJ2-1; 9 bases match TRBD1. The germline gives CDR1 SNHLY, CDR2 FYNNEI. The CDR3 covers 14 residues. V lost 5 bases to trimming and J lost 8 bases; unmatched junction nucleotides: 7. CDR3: CASSLGQGQHEQFF. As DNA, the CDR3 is TGTGCCAGCAGTTTAGGACAGGGGCAGCATGAGCAGTTCTTC.

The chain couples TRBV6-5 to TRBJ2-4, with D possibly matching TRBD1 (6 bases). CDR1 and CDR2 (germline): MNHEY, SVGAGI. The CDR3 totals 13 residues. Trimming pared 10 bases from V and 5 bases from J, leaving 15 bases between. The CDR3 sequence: CATRTEIENIQYF. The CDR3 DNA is TGTGCCACCCGGACAGAAATAGAAAACATTCAGTACTTC.

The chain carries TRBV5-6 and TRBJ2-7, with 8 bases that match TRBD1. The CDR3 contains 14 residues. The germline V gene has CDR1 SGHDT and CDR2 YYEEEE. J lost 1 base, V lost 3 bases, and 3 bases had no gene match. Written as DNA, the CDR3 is TGTGCCAGCAGCTGGGGGACAGGTTCCTACGAGCAGTACTTC. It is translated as CASSWGTGSYEQYF.

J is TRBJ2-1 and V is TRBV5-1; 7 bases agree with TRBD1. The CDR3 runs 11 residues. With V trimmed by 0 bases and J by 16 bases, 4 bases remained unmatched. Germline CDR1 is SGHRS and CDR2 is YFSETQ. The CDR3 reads CASSLAAGGFF. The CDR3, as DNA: TGCGCCAGCAGCTTGGCCGCAGGGGGATTCTTC.

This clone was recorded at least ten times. CDR3 in amino acids: CASSERGVPDEQFF. The CDR3, as DNA: TGTGCCAGCAGTGAACGGGGGGTCCCGGATGAGCAGTTCTTC. The chain links TRBV6-1 to TRBJ2-1, with 7 nucleotides matching TRBD2. There are 14 residues in the CDR3. CDR1 and CDR2 (germline): MNHNS, SASEGT. V shed 2 bases and J 8 bases; nucleotides not matched to a gene: 6.